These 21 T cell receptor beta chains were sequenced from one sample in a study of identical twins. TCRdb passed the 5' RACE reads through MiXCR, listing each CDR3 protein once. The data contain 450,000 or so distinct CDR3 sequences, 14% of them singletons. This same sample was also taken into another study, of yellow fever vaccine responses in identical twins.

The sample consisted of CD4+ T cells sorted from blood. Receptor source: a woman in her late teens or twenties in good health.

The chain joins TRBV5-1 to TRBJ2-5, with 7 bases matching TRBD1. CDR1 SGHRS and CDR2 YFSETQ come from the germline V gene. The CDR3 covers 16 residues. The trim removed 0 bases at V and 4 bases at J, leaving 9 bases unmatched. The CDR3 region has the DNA TGCGCCAGCAGCTTGGGGACAGGCCGCCCGGGAGAGACCCAGTACTTC. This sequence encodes CASSLGTGRPGETQYF.

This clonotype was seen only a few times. CDR3 sequence reads: CASRGTGENEQFF. The CDR3 region has the DNA TGTGCCAGCCGAGGGACAGGGGAAAATGAGCAGTTCTTC. This chain joins TRBV7-6 and TRBJ2-1, with 10 bases aligning to TRBD1. CDR1 SGHVS and CDR2 FNYEAQ come from the germline V gene. The CDR3 sequence is 13 residues long. Unmatched junction bases numbered 5, after V lost 8 bases and J lost 7 bases.

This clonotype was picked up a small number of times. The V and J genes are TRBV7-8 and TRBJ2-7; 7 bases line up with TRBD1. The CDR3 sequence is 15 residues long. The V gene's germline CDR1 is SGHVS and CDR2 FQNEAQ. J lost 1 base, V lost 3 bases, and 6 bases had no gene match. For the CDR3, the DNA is TGTGCCAGCAGCTTTTACAGGGGACCATCCTACGAGCAGTACTTC. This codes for CASSFYRGPSYEQYF.

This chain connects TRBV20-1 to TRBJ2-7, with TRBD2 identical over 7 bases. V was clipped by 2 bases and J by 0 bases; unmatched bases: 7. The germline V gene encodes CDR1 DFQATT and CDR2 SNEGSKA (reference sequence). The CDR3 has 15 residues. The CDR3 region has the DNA TGCAGTGCTAGAAAAGGGACTACGAGCTCCTACGAGCAGTACTTC. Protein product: CSARKGTTSSYEQYF.

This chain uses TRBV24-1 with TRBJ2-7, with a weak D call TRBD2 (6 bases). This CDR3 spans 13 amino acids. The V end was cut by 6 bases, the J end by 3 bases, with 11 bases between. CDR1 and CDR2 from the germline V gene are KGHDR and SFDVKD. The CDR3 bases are TGTGCCACCAGTTCAGCGGGCTACTACGAGCAGTACTTC. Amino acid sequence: CATSSAGYYEQYF.

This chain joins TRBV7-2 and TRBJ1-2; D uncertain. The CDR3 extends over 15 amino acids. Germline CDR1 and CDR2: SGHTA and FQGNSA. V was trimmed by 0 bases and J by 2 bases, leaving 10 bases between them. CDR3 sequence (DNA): TGTGCCAGCAGCTTAGCGGGGTTCGGAAACTATGGCTACACCTTC. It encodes CASSLAGFGNYGYTF.

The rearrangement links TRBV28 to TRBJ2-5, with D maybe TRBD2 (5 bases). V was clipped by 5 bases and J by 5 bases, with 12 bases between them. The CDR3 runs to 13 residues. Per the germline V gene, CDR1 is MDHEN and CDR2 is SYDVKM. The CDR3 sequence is CASSRWGEETQYF. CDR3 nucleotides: TGTGCCAGCAGTCGATGGGGAGAGGAGACCCAGTACTTC.

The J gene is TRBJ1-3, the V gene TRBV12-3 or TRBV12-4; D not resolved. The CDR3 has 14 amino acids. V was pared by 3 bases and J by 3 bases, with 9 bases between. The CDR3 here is CASSFSSFGNTIYF. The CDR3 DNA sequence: TGTGCCAGCAGTTTCTCCAGCTTTGGAAACACCATATATTTT.

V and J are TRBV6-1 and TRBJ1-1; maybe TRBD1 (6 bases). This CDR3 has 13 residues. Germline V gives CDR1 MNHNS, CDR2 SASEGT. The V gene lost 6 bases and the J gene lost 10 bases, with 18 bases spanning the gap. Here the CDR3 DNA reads TGTGCCAGCAGCCTAGAACTACCAGGGGCAGCTTTCTTT. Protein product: CASSLELPGAAFF.

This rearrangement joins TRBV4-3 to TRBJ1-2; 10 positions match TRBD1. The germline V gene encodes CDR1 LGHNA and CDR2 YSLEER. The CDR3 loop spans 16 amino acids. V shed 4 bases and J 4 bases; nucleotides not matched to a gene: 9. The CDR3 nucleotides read TGCGCCAGCAGCCCAGGGGCGACAGGGGGCATCTATGGCTACACCTTC. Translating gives CASSPGATGGIYGYTF.

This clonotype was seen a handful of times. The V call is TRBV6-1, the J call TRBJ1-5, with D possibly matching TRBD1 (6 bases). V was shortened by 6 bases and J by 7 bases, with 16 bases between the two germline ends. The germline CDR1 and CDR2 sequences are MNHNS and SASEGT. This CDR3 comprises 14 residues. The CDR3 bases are TGTGCCAGCAGCCCGGGGGGGGCCAAGCAGCCCCAGCATTTT. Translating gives CASSPGGAKQPQHF.

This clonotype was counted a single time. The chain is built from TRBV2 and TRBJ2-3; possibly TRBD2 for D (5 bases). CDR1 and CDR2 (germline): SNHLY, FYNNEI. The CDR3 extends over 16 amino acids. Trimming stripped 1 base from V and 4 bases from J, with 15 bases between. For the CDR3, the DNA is TGTGCCAGCAGTGAAGGGAAAGGGTTCGGGGCAGATACGCAGTATTTT. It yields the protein CASSEGKGFGADTQYF.

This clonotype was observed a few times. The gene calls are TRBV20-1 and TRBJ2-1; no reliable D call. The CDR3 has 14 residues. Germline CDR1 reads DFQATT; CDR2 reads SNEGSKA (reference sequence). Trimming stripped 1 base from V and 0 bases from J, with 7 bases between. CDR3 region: CSARAQNSYNEQFF. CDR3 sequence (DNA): TGCAGTGCTAGAGCCCAGAACTCCTACAATGAGCAGTTCTTC.

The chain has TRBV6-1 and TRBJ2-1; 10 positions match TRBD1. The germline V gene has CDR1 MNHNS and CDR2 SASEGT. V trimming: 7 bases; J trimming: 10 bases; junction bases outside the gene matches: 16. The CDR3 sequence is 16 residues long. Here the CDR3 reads CASILVMGQGIREQFF. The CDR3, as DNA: TGTGCCAGCATCCTTGTAATGGGACAGGGGATAAGGGAGCAGTTCTTC.

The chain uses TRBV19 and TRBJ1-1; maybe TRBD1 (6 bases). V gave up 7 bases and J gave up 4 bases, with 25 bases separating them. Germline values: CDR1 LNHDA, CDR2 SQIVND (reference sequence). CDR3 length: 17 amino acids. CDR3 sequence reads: CASTYFAGGVRGTEAFF. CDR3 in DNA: TGTGCCAGTACCTATTTCGCTGGGGGGGTCAGGGGCACTGAAGCTTTCTTT.

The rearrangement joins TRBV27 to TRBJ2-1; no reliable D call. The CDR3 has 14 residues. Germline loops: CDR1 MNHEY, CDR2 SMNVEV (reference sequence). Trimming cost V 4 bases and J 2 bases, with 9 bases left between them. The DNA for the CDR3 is TGTGCCAGCAGTTCTCAAGGGACCTACAATGAGCAGTTCTTC. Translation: CASSSQGTYNEQFF.

The CDR3 reads CARGTSGTETQYF. DNA for the CDR3: TGTGCCAGAGGGACTAGCGGGACAGAGACCCAGTACTTC. The chain is built from TRBV30 and TRBJ2-5; 13 nucleotides agree with TRBD2. Germline assignment: CDR1 GTSNPN and CDR2 SVGIG (reference sequence). The CDR3 sequence is 13 residues long. J lost 4 bases, V lost 8 bases, and 4 bases had no gene match.

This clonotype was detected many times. CDR3 coding DNA: TGCGCCAGCAGAGGGGGCCGCGTCCAACGTACAGGGGGCGGCTACACCTTC. It is translated as CASRGGRVQRTGGGYTF. The rearrangement uses TRBV4-1 and TRBJ1-2; 9 bases agree with TRBD1. Germline CDR1 and CDR2: MGHRA and YSYEKL. V lost 6 bases to trimming and J lost 8 bases; unmatched junction nucleotides: 19. The CDR3 is made up of 17 amino acids.

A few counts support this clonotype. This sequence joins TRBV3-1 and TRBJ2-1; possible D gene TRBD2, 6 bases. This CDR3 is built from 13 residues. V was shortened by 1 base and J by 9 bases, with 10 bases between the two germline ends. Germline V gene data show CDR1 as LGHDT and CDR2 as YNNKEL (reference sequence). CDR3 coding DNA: TGTGCCAGCAGCCAAGGACTAGTTGTTGAGCAGTTCTTC. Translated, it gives CASSQGLVVEQFF.

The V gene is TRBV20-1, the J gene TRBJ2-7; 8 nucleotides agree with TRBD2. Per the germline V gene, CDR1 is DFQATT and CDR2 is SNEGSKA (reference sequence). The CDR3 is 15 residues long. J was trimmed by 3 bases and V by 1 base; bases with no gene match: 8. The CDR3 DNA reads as TGCAGTGCTAGAGGGGGAGCGGGGGTTAACTACGAGCAGTACTTC. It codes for CSARGGAGVNYEQYF.

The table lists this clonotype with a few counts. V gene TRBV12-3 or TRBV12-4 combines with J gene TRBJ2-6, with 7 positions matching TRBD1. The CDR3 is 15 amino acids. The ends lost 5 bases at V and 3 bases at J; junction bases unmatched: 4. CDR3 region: CASSPTGRGANVLTF. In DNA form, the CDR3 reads TGTGCCAGCAGTCCGACAGGGCGTGGGGCCAACGTCCTGACTTTC.